Listed below are T cell receptor beta chains from one sample, sequenced in a study of blood T cell repertoires in COVID-19. TCRdb keeps only in-frame clones here, not all; method: immunoSEQ multiplex PCR. This table holds 61,000 or so clones, around four fifths found once. Source material: peripheral blood. These TCRs come from an elderly woman with acute or convalescent COVID-19. The conserved cysteine and the conserved F or W are not part of the CDR3 here. Fields, in order: J gene, clone size, V gene, CDR3 protein. Clone size is given for some rows only: seen once, a few or many times, or a class if the clone is expanded.

j_gene: TRBJ2-7; abundance: .; v_gene: TRBV19; CDR3aa: ASSIDPRRDRGHEQY
j_gene: TRBJ1-5; abundance: .; v_gene: TRBV6-1; CDR3aa: ASSERTALNQPQH
j_gene: TRBJ2-5; abundance: .; v_gene: TRBV19; CDR3aa: ASSPSRGETQY
j_gene: TRBJ1-1; abundance: .; v_gene: TRBV19; CDR3aa: ASSSLQGAMNTEAF
j_gene: TRBJ1-1; abundance: once; v_gene: TRBV6-5; CDR3aa: ASSYSLAGEAF
j_gene: TRBJ2-2; abundance: .; v_gene: TRBV2; CDR3aa: ASSGWGQGTTGELF
j_gene: TRBJ2-3; abundance: once; v_gene: TRBV28; CDR3aa: ASRQTGRMGDTQY
j_gene: TRBJ2-7; abundance: .; v_gene: TRBV19; CDR3aa: ASSIAQTYEQY
j_gene: TRBJ1-3; abundance: once; v_gene: TRBV11-2; CDR3aa: ASSFGIKGNTIY
j_gene: TRBJ1-6; abundance: .; v_gene: TRBV9; CDR3aa: ASSGGQINNSPLH
j_gene: TRBJ2-5; abundance: once; v_gene: TRBV5-1; CDR3aa: ASSPGLAGVEETQY
j_gene: TRBJ2-7; abundance: .; v_gene: TRBV7-6; CDR3aa: ASSFGSGTASAYEQY
j_gene: TRBJ1-2; abundance: .; v_gene: TRBV20-1; CDR3aa: SAGHLYGYT
j_gene: TRBJ1-1; abundance: .; v_gene: TRBV30; CDR3aa: AWSASGPGASWNTEAF
j_gene: TRBJ2-2; abundance: .; v_gene: TRBV2; CDR3aa: ASSEGLAGGPPIEVAGELF
j_gene: TRBJ2-7; abundance: .; v_gene: TRBV7-3; CDR3aa: ASSLLAESSYEQY
j_gene: TRBJ1-5; abundance: .; v_gene: TRBV6-5; CDR3aa: ASRLTGAGPQH
j_gene: TRBJ2-3; abundance: .; v_gene: TRBV19; CDR3aa: ASSIGEGSSDTQY
j_gene: TRBJ2-3; abundance: .; v_gene: TRBV7-9; CDR3aa: ASSDTGGGPRRDTQY
j_gene: TRBJ1-2; abundance: .; v_gene: TRBV7-9; CDR3aa: ASSSWDNLSDGYT
j_gene: TRBJ1-5; abundance: .; v_gene: TRBV19; CDR3aa: ASAGVRSNQPQH
j_gene: TRBJ2-1; abundance: few; v_gene: TRBV7-9; CDR3aa: ASSSLDSEQF
j_gene: TRBJ1-1; abundance: .; v_gene: TRBV7-6; CDR3aa: ASSLSSGGARDTEAF
j_gene: TRBJ1-2; abundance: .; v_gene: TRBV19; CDR3aa: ASTPGADRWSGYT
j_gene: TRBJ2-2; abundance: once; v_gene: TRBV19; CDR3aa: ASQLAGDRTSGELF
j_gene: TRBJ1-6; abundance: .; v_gene: TRBV27; CDR3aa: ASRGGFNNPNSPLH
j_gene: TRBJ1-2; abundance: .; v_gene: TRBV28; CDR3aa: ASSSPGTGKQNYGYT
j_gene: TRBJ1-1; abundance: once; v_gene: TRBV5-4; CDR3aa: ASSWGVVNTEAF
j_gene: TRBJ2-2; abundance: .; v_gene: TRBV18; CDR3aa: ASSEDRVRTGELF
j_gene: TRBJ1-5; abundance: .; v_gene: TRBV5-6; CDR3aa: ASSLGTVSNQPQH
j_gene: TRBJ2-6; abundance: .; v_gene: TRBV5-8; CDR3aa: ASSLQGSGANVLT